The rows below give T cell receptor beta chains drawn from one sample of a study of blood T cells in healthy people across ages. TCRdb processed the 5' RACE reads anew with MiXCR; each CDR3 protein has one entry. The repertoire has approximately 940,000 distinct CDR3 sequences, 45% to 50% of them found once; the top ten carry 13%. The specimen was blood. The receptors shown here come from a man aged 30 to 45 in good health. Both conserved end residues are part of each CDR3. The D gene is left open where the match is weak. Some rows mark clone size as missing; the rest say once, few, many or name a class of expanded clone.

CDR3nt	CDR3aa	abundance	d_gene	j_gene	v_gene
TGCAGTGCTGGGCGGAGCTGGGGGCAAGAGACCCAGTACTTC	CSAGRSWGQETQYF	NA	NA	TRBJ2-5	TRBV20-1
TGTGCCAGCAGCCAAGATTACGGAACCGGGGAGCTGTTTTTT	CASSQDYGTGELFF	NA	NA	TRBJ2-2	TRBV4-2
TGTGCCAGCCGGTGGTGGGCAGGTATCAATGAGCAGTTCTTC	CASRWWAGINEQFF	NA	NA	TRBJ2-1	TRBV2
TGCGCCAGCAGCTTGGTGCGGGTGGTGGCCGGGGAGCTGTTTTTT	CASSLVRVVAGELFF	NA	NA	TRBJ2-2	TRBV5-1
TGCGCCAGCAGCCAAGATATATCGCACAGGGGGGCCTACGAGCAGTACTTC	CASSQDISHRGAYEQYF	many	TRBD1	TRBJ2-7	TRBV4-3
TGTGCCAGCAGTGCTCAGAATGTCGGGACGGATAATCAGCCCCAGCATTTT	CASSAQNVGTDNQPQHF	NA	NA	TRBJ1-5	TRBV25-1
TGTGCCGGAAAAGGGACAGGGAACACCGGGGAGCTGTTTTTT	CAGKGTGNTGELFF	NA	TRBD1	TRBJ2-2	TRBV10-3
TGCAGTGCTAGAAACAGGGGCACAGATACGCAGTATTTT	CSARNRGTDTQYF	NA	NA	TRBJ2-3	TRBV20-1
TGTGCCAGCAGTTCCATCAGGGCGGCTTATGGCTACACCTTC	CASSSIRAAYGYTF	few	NA	TRBJ1-2	TRBV6-2/TRBV6-3
TGTGCCAGCAGCCCAGACAGGGCTAATGAAAAACTGTTTTTT	CASSPDRANEKLFF	many	TRBD1	TRBJ1-4	TRBV3-1
TGCAGTGCTAGACGGGACAGGGGTAGGAGTGAGCAGTTCTTC	CSARRDRGRSEQFF	NA	TRBD1	TRBJ2-1	TRBV20-1
TGCGCCAGCAGCCAAGAGGGCGGGGGGGTCTCCTACAATGAGCAGTACTTC	CASSQEGGGVSYNEQYF	NA	TRBD2	TRBJ2-7	TRBV4-1
TGTGCCAGCAGCCAACCGTTTAGGGTTCCCTACAATGAGCAGTTCTTC	CASSQPFRVPYNEQFF	few	NA	TRBJ2-1	TRBV14
TGCAGTGCTAGCGGCAGGGAAAGTTCACCCCTCCACTTT	CSASGRESSPLHF	NA	NA	TRBJ1-6	TRBV20-1
TGCGCCAGCAGCCAAGGGAGTTCGCCCCTCTACGAGCAGTACTTC	CASSQGSSPLYEQYF	NA	NA	TRBJ2-7	TRBV4-1
TGTGCCAGCAGCTTAGACGGGAGGGGGCCCTACAATGAGCAGTTCTTC	CASSLDGRGPYNEQFF	few	NA	TRBJ2-1	TRBV11-2